Each of the 27 T cell receptor beta chains below was sequenced from the same sample in a study of OX40 agonist ivuxolimab in advanced cancers. This table comes from immunoSEQ multiplex PCR, and its TCRdb copy is limited to in-frame clones, with some not included. The data hold around 72,000 clones, with about 90% observed a single time. Sequenced material: CD4+ or CD8+ T cells sorted from blood, taken in a trial of the OX40 agonist ivuxolimab. These receptors originate from an adult with an advanced solid tumor such as melanoma, head and neck, liver or kidney cancer.

The genes are TRBV19 and TRBJ1-1, with TRBD1 matching over 8 bases. This CDR3 is built from 16 residues. Trimming took 1 base from V and 3 from J; bases not matched to a gene: 7. From germline, CDR1 is LNHDA and CDR2 SQIVND (reference sequence). The CDR3 DNA is TGTGCCAGTAGTATAGTGCCCAGGGGGCAGGACACTGAAGCTTTCTTT. This encodes CASSIVPRGQDTEAFF. Complete variable domain (other parts from reference TRBV19 and TRBJ1-1): DGGITQSPKYLFRKEGQNVTLSCEQNLNHDAMYWYRQDPGQGLRLIYYSQIVNDFQKGDIAEGYSVSREKKESFPLTVTSAQKNPTAFYLCASSIVPRGQDTEAFFGQGTRLTVV.

This chain links TRBV18 with TRBJ1-1; D may be TRBD1 (5 bases). V dropped 3 bases and J dropped 1 base, with 9 bases sitting between them. The germline V gene encodes CDR1 KGHSH and CDR2 LQKENI. This CDR3 is 14 amino acids long. CDR3 bases: TGTGCCAGCTCACCTGGGGGTACGAACACTGAAGCTTTCTTT. This translates into CASSPGGTNTEAFF. Drawing the rest from reference TRBV18 and TRBJ1-1, the complete variable domain is NAGVMQNPRHLVRRRGQEARLRCSPMKGHSHVYWYRQLPEEGLKFMVYLQKENIIDESGMPKERFSAEFPKEGPSILRIQQVVRGDSAAYFCASSPGGTNTEAFFGQGTRLTVV.

This rearrangement joins TRBV10-3 to TRBJ2-7; 7 bases fit TRBD1. This CDR3 spans 13 amino acids. Germline V gene sequence: CDR1 ENHRY, CDR2 SYGVKD. The trim removed 6 bases at V and 4 bases at J, leaving 6 bases unmatched. This chain's CDR3 is CAISNRGRYEQYF. Here the CDR3 DNA reads TGTGCCATCAGCAACAGGGGACGGTACGAGCAGTACTTC.

The CDR3 region is CASSSSTQYF. Here the CDR3 DNA reads TGTGCCAGCAGCTCGAGTACGCAGTATTTT. The V gene is TRBV7-2, the J gene TRBJ2-3; D call uncertain. V dropped 4 bases and J dropped 8 bases, with 4 bases sitting between them. The CDR3 runs to 10 residues. Germline loops: CDR1 SGHTA, CDR2 FQGNSA.

V usage is TRBV5-1 and J usage is TRBJ1-2; D is unclear. Per the germline V gene, CDR1 is SGHRS and CDR2 is YFSETQ. V was clipped by 0 bases and J by 6 bases, with 15 bases between them. The CDR3 is made up of 15 amino acids. DNA of the CDR3: TGCGCCAGCAGCTTGGCCGGGAAGAGGGTGGATGGCTACACCTTC. Translated: CASSLAGKRVDGYTF.

The rearrangement uses TRBV14 and TRBJ2-2; TRBD2 matches 10 bases. The germline V gene has CDR1 SGHDN and CDR2 FVKESK. This CDR3 comprises 17 residues. V lost 4 bases and J lost 4; bases outside the gene matches: 9. The CDR3 coding sequence is TGTGCCAGCAGCCTCGTCCCTCTAGCGGGAGCCACCGGGGAGCTGTTTTTT. Translating gives CASSLVPLAGATGELFF.

A few counts support this clone. The chain carries TRBV19 and TRBJ2-6; D gene ambiguous. The CDR3 spans 15 residues. From germline, CDR1 is LNHDA and CDR2 SQIVND (reference sequence). Trimming removed 7 bases at V and 4 bases at J, with 14 bases between. CDR3 DNA sequence: TGTGCCAGTACCGTAAGTGCCGCCGGGGCCAACGTCCTGACTTTC. This codes for CASTVSAAGANVLTF.

J is TRBJ2-2 and V is TRBV5-1, with D perhaps matching TRBD1 (5 bases). V was trimmed by 3 bases and J by 2 bases, leaving 8 bases between them. CDR1 and CDR2 (germline): SGHRS, YFSETQ. CDR3 length: 14 residues. The CDR3 bases are TGCGCCAGCAGCTCTCAGGGAAACACCGGGGAGCTGTTTTTT. Encoded protein: CASSSQGNTGELFF. Drawing the rest from reference TRBV5-1 and TRBJ2-2, the complete variable domain is KAGVTQTPRYLIKTRGQQVTLSCSPISGHRSVSWYQQTPGQGLQFLFEYFSETQRNKGNFPGRFSGRQFSNSRSEMNVSTLELGDSALYLCASSSQGNTGELFFGEGSRLTVL.

Written as DNA, the CDR3 is TGTGCCAGCAGCTTGACAGGGGGTAAAATCCGCAATTCACCCCTCCACTTT. It encodes CASSLTGGKIRNSPLHF. This chain connects TRBV13 to TRBJ1-6, with 9 bases that match TRBD1. CDR3 length equals 17 residues. V shed 3 bases, J shed 7 bases, and the junction held 10 bases outside the gene matches. CDR1 is PRHDT and CDR2 is FYEKMQ in the germline V gene (reference sequence).

The chain's CDR3 is CASSQNVAGEQFF. Here the CDR3 DNA reads TGTGCCAGCAGCCAAAATGTGGCGGGTGAGCAGTTCTTC. The chain joins TRBV16 to TRBJ2-1, with D maybe TRBD2 (5 bases). V lost 2 bases, J lost 9 bases, and 11 bases lay in between. Germline CDR1 is KGHSY and CDR2 is FQNENV. There are 13 residues in the CDR3.

The chain carries TRBV7-8 and TRBJ2-1; 9 bases fit TRBD2. Unmatched junction bases numbered 15, after V lost 0 bases and J lost 12 bases. CDR3 length: 17 residues. Germline CDR1 reads SGHVS; CDR2 reads FQNEAQ. The CDR3: CASSLAQGLANPGMQFF. In nucleotides, the CDR3 is TGTGCCAGCAGCTTAGCGCAAGGACTAGCGAATCCGGGAATGCAGTTCTTC.

The chain couples TRBV29-1 to TRBJ1-2; D is uncertain. The CDR3 has 10 residues. The germline V gene has CDR1 SQVTM and CDR2 ANQGSEA. V dropped 5 bases and J dropped 3 bases, with 4 bases sitting between them. CDR3 coding DNA: TGCAGCGTTTACGACTATGGCTACACCTTC. Its translation: CSVYDYGYTF.

V is TRBV30 and J is TRBJ1-5; the match to TRBD1 covers 9 bases. CDR1 is GTSNPN, CDR2 SVGIG, per germline (reference sequence). This CDR3 is built from 15 residues. V lost 3 bases and J lost 1; bases outside the gene matches: 4. CDR3 in amino acids: CAWRVQGASNQPQHF. As DNA, the CDR3 is TGTGCCTGGAGAGTACAGGGGGCGAGCAATCAGCCCCAGCATTTT.

J is TRBJ2-1 and V is TRBV11-1, with a tentative D call TRBD2 (6 bases). This CDR3 has 15 amino acids. V dropped 5 bases and J dropped 10 bases, with 21 bases sitting between them. Per germline, CDR1 SGHAT and CDR2 FQDESV (reference sequence). This chain's CDR3 is CASSVRDWIIGEQFF. Written as DNA, the CDR3 is TGTGCCAGCAGCGTCCGGGACTGGATAATCGGCGAGCAGTTCTTC.

This chain joins TRBV11-2 and TRBJ1-1; the D gene is possibly TRBD1 (5 bases). This CDR3 spans 14 amino acids. Looked up from germline, CDR1 is SGHAT and CDR2 is FQNNGV. Trimming removed 1 base at V and 4 bases at J, with 10 bases between. The CDR3 sequence: CASSLVGGSTEAFF. DNA for the CDR3: TGTGCCAGCAGCTTAGTCGGGGGATCCACTGAAGCTTTCTTT.

The chain combines TRBV30 with TRBJ2-3, with D possibly being TRBD1 (5 bases). Trimming stripped 5 bases from V and 0 bases from J, with 12 bases between. The CDR3 is 14 residues long. Germline loops: CDR1 GTSNPN, CDR2 SVGIG (reference sequence). In DNA form, the CDR3 reads TGTGCCTGGTCCAGGGTGGGGAGCACAGATACGCAGTATTTT. Protein product: CAWSRVGSTDTQYF.

This clone was recorded once. The chain is built from TRBV19 and TRBJ1-5; D call uncertain. Between the trimmed V and J ends, which lost 6 bases and 6 bases, there was a span of 12 bases. Germline V gene lookup returns CDR1 LNHDA and CDR2 SQIVND (reference sequence). There are 13 residues in the CDR3. CDR3 DNA: TGTGCCAGTAGCCAAGGGTGGACTCAGCCCCAGCATTTT. Protein sequence: CASSQGWTQPQHF.

The chain combines TRBV25-1 with TRBJ1-5; D possibly corresponds to TRBD1 (5 bases). This CDR3 has 13 residues. In germline, CDR1 is MGHDK, CDR2 SYGVNS. The V end lost 8 bases, the J end lost 4 bases, and 12 bases lay between the germline ends. The DNA for the CDR3 is TGTGCCAGCGCAGGGCAGGCTAATCAGCCCCAGCATTTT. Its protein product is CASAGQANQPQHF.

This chain uses TRBV7-8 with TRBJ1-2, with D possibly being TRBD1 (6 bases). Deletions cut 7 bases from V and 14 bases from J, with 44 bases between. Germline CDR1 reads SGHVS; CDR2 reads FQNEAQ. The CDR3 is 20 amino acids. The CDR3 sequence: CASTPYRVPPTMATPGAVTF. CDR3 DNA: TGTGCCAGCACGCCTTACAGGGTCCCGCCAACTATGGCTACACCCGGGGCTGTTACCTTC.

The chain links TRBV7-9 to TRBJ2-1, with D perhaps matching TRBD2 (5 bases). The CDR3 is 13 residues long. CDR1 is SEHNR and CDR2 is FQNEAQ in the germline V gene (reference sequence). The V gene lost 5 bases and the J gene lost 8 bases, with 13 bases spanning the gap. CDR3 bases: TGTGCCAGCAGCCTTACTAGGACGGATGAGCAGTTCTTC. Its translation: CASSLTRTDEQFF.

CDR3 amino acids: CASSASQQNIQYF. The DNA of the CDR3 is TGTGCCAGTAGTGCCTCACAGCAAAACATTCAGTACTTC. This chain connects TRBV19 to TRBJ2-4; D ambiguous. V gave up 5 bases and J gave up 5 bases, with 10 bases separating them. This CDR3 is 13 amino acids long. CDR1 and CDR2 from the germline V gene are LNHDA and SQIVND (reference sequence).

This clone was detected only once. The chain joins TRBV30 to TRBJ2-7; possibly TRBD1 for D (5 bases). Looked up from germline, CDR1 is GTSNPN and CDR2 is SVGIG (reference sequence). With 3 bases removed from V and 0 bases from J, the gap between germline ends came to 9 bases. This CDR3 region has 13 residues. CDR3 loop: CAWRPTASYEQYF. In DNA form, the CDR3 reads TGTGCCTGGAGACCGACAGCCTCCTACGAGCAGTACTTC.

Points on this clone: No conserved phenylalanine or tryptophan is present at the end of the CDR3, so a read error is the likely explanation. It is unclear where the CDR3 begins or ends on the DNA, so no DNA is shown, and the CDR3 is as TCRdb lists it. This chain uses TRBV7-9 with TRBJ2-7; the table's D call, TRBD1, has no DNA check behind it. The CDR3 totals 12 residues, both ends included. Germline V gene lookup returns CDR1 SEHNR and CDR2 FQNEAQ (reference sequence). CDR3 region: CASSLGGTGLQL.

This clone was seen only once. The chain couples TRBV2 to TRBJ2-1; perhaps D is TRBD1 or TRBD2 (5 bases each). The ends were cut back, 2 bases at V and 1 base at J, with 24 bases in the middle. The CDR3 consists of 20 residues. Germline V CDR1 and CDR2: SNHLY, FYNNEI. The CDR3 nucleotides read TGTGCCAGCAGTGAATGGACCCACCGGGACGTGCCCCATTCCTACAATGAGCAGTTCTTC. This encodes CASSEWTHRDVPHSYNEQFF. The full variable domain, with the rest looked up from reference TRBV2 and TRBJ2-1, is EPEVTQTPSHQVTQMGQEVILRCVPISNHLYFYWYRQILGQKVEFLVSFYNNEISEKSEIFDDQFSVERPDGSNFTLKIRSTKLEDSAMYFCASSEWTHRDVPHSYNEQFFGPGTRLTVL.

The rearrangement joins TRBV5-1 to TRBJ1-4; D is uncertain. Deletions cut 2 bases from V and 3 bases from J, with 11 bases between. The CDR3 is made up of 15 amino acids. CDR1 and CDR2 (germline): SGHRS, YFSETQ. DNA for the CDR3: TGCGCCAGCAGCTTAAGCCCAAGCCCTAATGAAAAACTGTTTTTT. This gives the protein CASSLSPSPNEKLFF.

The chain couples TRBV5-4 to TRBJ2-2; no reliable D call. Trimming removed 0 bases from V and 4 bases from J, with 10 bases in between. The CDR3 extends over 15 amino acids. The germline CDR1 and CDR2 sequences are SGHNT and YYREEE (reference sequence). The CDR3 here is CASSLGSGPTGELFF. The CDR3 DNA follows: TGTGCCAGCAGCTTGGGGTCGGGCCCCACCGGGGAGCTGTTTTTT.

CDR3 residues: CASSPRTVNTEAFF. The CDR3 coding sequence is TGTGCCAGCAGCCCGAGGACGGTGAACACTGAAGCTTTCTTT. This chain uses TRBV7-9 with TRBJ1-1; D is unclear. CDR1 is SEHNR, CDR2 FQNEAQ, per germline (reference sequence). The CDR3 runs to 14 residues. V was trimmed by 5 bases and J by 0 bases, leaving 10 bases between them.